This TCR beta chain was sequenced for a study of long-term antiretroviral therapy in people with HIV. Study-wide findings and caveats: Every time point showed a repertoire led by clones expanded before ART. It was observed that HIV repertoires exhibited narrower CDR3 length ranges than controls.

Participants with HIV, all of them, were treated in the United States. Specimens carried about 0.85-10 million cryopreserved PBMC before DNA extraction. As to this clone: Its antigen is unknown.

Assay version v3.0 of immunoSEQ was used, and it was run at survey level. Generated by immunoSEQ multiplex PCR, the TCRdb table keeps only in-frame clones and is missing some. The table lists 12,000 or so clones, roughly 82% of them singletons. The sequence derives from a man over 45 with HIV. Source: unsorted PBMCs, taken about 7.9 years after starting antiretroviral therapy.

The DNA of the CDR3 is TGTGCCAGCAGCTTGGTAGTGGGACAGGGAGTGACCGGGGAGCTGTTTTTT. Residues: CASSLVVGQGVTGELFF. The V gene is TRBV5-6, the J gene TRBJ2-2, with 9 bases aligning to TRBD1. The CDR3 extends over 17 amino acids. V shed 0 bases, J shed 5 bases, and the junction held 8 bases outside the gene matches. Germline loops: CDR1 SGHDT, CDR2 YYEEEE. The complete variable domain, with remaining parts taken from reference TRBV5-6 and TRBJ2-2, reads DAGVTQSPTHLIKTRGQQVTLRCSPKSGHDTVSWYQQALGQGPQFIFQYYEEEERQRGNFPDRFSGHQFPNYSSELNVNALLLGDSALYLCASSLVVGQGVTGELFFGEGSRLTVL.